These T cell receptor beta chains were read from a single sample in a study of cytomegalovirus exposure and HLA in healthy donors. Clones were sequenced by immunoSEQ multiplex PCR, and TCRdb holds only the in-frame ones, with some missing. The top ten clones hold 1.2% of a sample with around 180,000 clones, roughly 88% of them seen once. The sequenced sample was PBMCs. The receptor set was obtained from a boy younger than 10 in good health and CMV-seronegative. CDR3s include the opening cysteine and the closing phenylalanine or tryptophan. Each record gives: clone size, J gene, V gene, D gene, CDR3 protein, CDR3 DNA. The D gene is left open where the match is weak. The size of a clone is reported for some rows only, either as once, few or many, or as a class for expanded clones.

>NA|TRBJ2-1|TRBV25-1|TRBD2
CASSGFGLAGGDNEQFF
TGTGCCAGCAGTGGGTTCGGGCTAGCGGGAGGGGACAATGAGCAGTTCTTC
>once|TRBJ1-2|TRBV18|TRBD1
CASSLDRTYGYTF
TGTGCCAGCTCGCTGGACAGGACCTATGGCTACACCTTC
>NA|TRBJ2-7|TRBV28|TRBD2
CASESGLAGTYEQYF
TGTGCCAGCGAAAGCGGACTAGCGGGAACCTACGAGCAGTACTTC
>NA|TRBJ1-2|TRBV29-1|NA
CSVETREGYYGYTF
TGCAGCGTTGAAACCAGGGAGGGTTACTATGGCTACACCTTC
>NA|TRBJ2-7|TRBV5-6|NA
CASSWGDSLYEQYF
TGTGCCAGCAGCTGGGGGGACAGCCTCTACGAGCAGTACTTC
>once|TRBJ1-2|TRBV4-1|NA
CASSHRRLTGGYTF
TGCGCCAGCAGCCACCGCAGATTAACGGGGGGCTACACCTTC
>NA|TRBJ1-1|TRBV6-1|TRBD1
CASRDRSSVTEAFF
TGTGCCAGCAGGGACAGGAGCTCGGTCACTGAAGCTTTCTTT
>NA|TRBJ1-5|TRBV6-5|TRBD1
CASSDRGSQPQHF
TGTGCCAGCAGCGACAGGGGAAGTCAGCCCCAGCATTTT
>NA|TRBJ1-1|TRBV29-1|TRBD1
CSGQGLANTEAFF
TGCAGCGGACAGGGGCTGGCGAACACTGAAGCTTTCTTT
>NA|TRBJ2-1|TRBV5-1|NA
CASSLGTHNEQFF
TGCGCCAGCAGCCTGGGGACACACAATGAGCAGTTCTTC
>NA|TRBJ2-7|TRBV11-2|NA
CASRYTTGNSEQYF
TGTGCCAGCAGGTATACAACAGGTAACTCCGAGCAGTACTTC
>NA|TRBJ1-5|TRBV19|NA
CASSIEVYSNQPQHF
TGTGCCAGTAGTATAGAGGTCTATAGCAATCAGCCCCAGCATTTT
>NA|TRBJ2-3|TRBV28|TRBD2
CASRERRTSQDTQYF
TGTGCCAGCAGGGAACGTAGGACTAGTCAGGATACGCAGTATTTT
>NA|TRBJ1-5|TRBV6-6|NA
CASSYSTTEEPQHF
TGTGCCAGCAGTTACTCGACCACGGAGGAGCCCCAGCATTTT
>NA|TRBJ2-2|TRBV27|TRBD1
CASTGAGGELFF
TGTGCCTCTACAGGGGCGGGCGGGGAGCTGTTTTTT